In its sample, the clone carrying this TCR beta chain was seen a few times. The antigen remains undetermined. The sample is drawn from a study of early stage breast cancer tumors. The study's findings and limits: Compared with adjacent normal breast tissue, tumors showed approximately 2.5-fold greater T cell density and higher clonality. Enriched TCRB sequences shared across patients were mostly commonly generated sequences.

Only in-frame clones appear in the TCRdb table, and some are missing; sequencing was by immunoSEQ multiplex PCR. This table has about 41,000 clones, approximately 72% appearing once. The CDR3 runs to 11 residues. CDR1 and CDR2 from the germline V gene are DFQATT and SNEGSKA (reference sequence). V was trimmed by 6 bases and J by 6 bases, leaving 10 bases between them. Specimen: blood. The sequence was obtained from a person aged 50 to 59 with breast cancer. The rearrangement uses TRBV20-1 and TRBJ2-3; D is unresolved. In DNA, the CDR3 is TGCAGTGCCCCACTTTTGGATACGCAGTATTTT. This translates into CSAPLLDTQYF.